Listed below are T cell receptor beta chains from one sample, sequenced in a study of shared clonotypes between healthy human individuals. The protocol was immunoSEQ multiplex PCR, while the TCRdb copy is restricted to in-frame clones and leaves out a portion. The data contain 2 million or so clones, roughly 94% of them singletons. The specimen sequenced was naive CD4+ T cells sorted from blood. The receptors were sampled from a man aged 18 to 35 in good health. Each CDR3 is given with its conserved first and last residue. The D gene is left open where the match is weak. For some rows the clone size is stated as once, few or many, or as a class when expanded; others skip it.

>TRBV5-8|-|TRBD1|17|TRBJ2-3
CASTKSDRAHIGDTQYF
TGTGCCAGCACCAAATCGGACAGGGCGCACATCGGAGATACGCAGTATTTT
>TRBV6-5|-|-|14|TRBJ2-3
CASSYRGSTDTQYF
TGTGCCAGCAGTTACCGCGGGAGCACAGATACGCAGTATTTT
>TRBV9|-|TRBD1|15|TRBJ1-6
CASSARGQNNSPLHF
TGTGCCAGCAGCGCCAGGGGGCAGAATAATTCACCCCTCCACTTT
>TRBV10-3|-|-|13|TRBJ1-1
CAIATGGYTEAFF
TGTGCCATCGCGACAGGAGGGTACACTGAAGCTTTCTTT
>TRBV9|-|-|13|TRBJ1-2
CASSVVGSVGYTF
TGTGCCAGCAGCGTAGTTGGGTCAGTTGGCTACACCTTC
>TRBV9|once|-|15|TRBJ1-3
CASSVDPDIGNTIYF
TGTGCCAGCAGCGTAGATCCCGACATTGGAAACACCATATATTTT
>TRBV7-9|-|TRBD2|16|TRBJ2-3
CASSPPGLAITDTQYF
TGTGCCAGCAGCCCCCCGGGACTAGCGATCACAGATACGCAGTATTTT
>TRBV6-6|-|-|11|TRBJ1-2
CASNGNYGYTF
TGTGCCAGCAACGGGAACTATGGCTACACCTTC
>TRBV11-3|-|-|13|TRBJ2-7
CASSQDSSYEQYF
TGTGCCAGCAGCCAAGACAGCTCCTACGAGCAGTACTTC
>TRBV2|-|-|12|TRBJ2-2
CASVQSTGELFF
TGTGCCAGCGTACAGAGCACCGGGGAGCTGTTTTTT
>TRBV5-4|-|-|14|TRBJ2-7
CASSRGAGAYEQYF
TGTGCCAGCAGCCGGGGAGCTGGGGCCTACGAGCAGTACTTC
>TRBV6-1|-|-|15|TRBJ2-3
CASSTQGPSTDTQYF
TGTGCCAGCAGCACCCAGGGGCCTAGCACAGATACGCAGTATTTT
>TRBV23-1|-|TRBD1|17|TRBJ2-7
CASSLRDRGRESYEQYF
TGCGCCAGCAGTCTTCGGGACAGGGGGCGAGAGAGCTACGAGCAGTACTTC
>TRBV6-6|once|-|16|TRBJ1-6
CASTGGAGQTISPLHF
TGTGCCAGCACTGGGGGAGCCGGCCAGACAATTTCACCCCTCCACTTT
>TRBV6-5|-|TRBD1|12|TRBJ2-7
CASSPGTGIQYF
TGTGCCAGCAGCCCAGGGACAGGGATTCAGTACTTC
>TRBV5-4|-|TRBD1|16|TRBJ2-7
CASSSSINRGSYEQYF
TGTGCCAGCAGCTCCTCCATCAACAGGGGCTCCTACGAGCAGTACTTC